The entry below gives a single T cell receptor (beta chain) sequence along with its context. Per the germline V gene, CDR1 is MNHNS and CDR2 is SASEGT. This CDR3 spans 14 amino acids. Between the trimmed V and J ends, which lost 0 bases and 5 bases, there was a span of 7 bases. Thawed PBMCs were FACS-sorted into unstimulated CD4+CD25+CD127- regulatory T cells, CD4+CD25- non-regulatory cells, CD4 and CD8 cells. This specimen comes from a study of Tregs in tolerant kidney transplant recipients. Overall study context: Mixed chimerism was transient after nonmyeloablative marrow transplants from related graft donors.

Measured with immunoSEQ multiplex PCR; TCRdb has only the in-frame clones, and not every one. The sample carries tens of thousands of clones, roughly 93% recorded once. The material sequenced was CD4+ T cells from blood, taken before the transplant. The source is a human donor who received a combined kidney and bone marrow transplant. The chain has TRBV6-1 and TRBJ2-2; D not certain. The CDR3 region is CASSEARFTGELFF. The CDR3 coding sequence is TGTGCCAGCAGTGAAGCTCGGTTTACCGGGGAGCTGTTTTTT.